The 20 T cell receptor beta chains given below trace back to one sample, sequenced in a study of T cell changes during pregnancy in multiple sclerosis. Some clones are missing from TCRdb's copy, which holds only in-frame ones; the method was immunoSEQ multiplex PCR. The data contain roughly 73,000 clones, about 92% of them singletons. The sequenced sample was peripheral blood, obtained in the second trimester of pregnancy. The receptors derive from a female donor in good health, enrolled as a control in a pregnancy study.

The V and J genes are TRBV6-1 and TRBJ1-2; D not resolved. The germline gives CDR1 MNHNS, CDR2 SASEGT. The CDR3 covers 13 residues. The V end was cut by 0 bases, the J end by 8 bases, with 10 bases between. CDR3 in DNA: TGTGCCAGCAGTGAAGCCAGTCCGAGGGGCTACACCTTC. As protein: CASSEASPRGYTF.

The rearrangement joins TRBV5-1 to TRBJ2-7; 7 bases are a match to TRBD2. The J segment lost 6 bases and the V segment lost 2 bases, leaving 11 bases of the junction unmatched. There are 15 residues in the CDR3. Germline CDR1 is SGHRS and CDR2 is YFSETQ. The CDR3 nucleotides are TGCGCCAGCAGCTTAAGCGGGGTACCTTTGGGCGAGCAGTACTTC. Amino acid sequence: CASSLSGVPLGEQYF.

The CDR3: CASSPGAHLSGNTIYF. The CDR3 nucleotides read TGCGCCAGCAGCCCGGGAGCTCACCTCTCTGGAAACACCATATATTTT. The chain couples TRBV5-1 to TRBJ1-3; D is ambiguous. The CDR3 sequence is 16 residues long. Germline V gene lookup returns CDR1 SGHRS and CDR2 YFSETQ. V lost 4 bases and J 0 bases, leaving 14 bases between the germline ends.

The rearrangement uses TRBV7-8 and TRBJ1-2, with D perhaps matching TRBD1 (6 bases). CDR1 is SGHVS and CDR2 is FQNEAQ in the germline V gene. There are 13 residues in the CDR3. The V gene lost 5 bases and the J gene lost 4 bases, with 11 bases spanning the gap. CDR3 protein: CASSVGQTYGYTF. CDR3 sequence (DNA): TGTGCCAGCAGCGTCGGACAGACCTATGGCTACACCTTC.

About this clone: Its ends do not fully match the called genes, so a read error is possible. The V and J genes are TRBV6-5 and TRBJ1-2, with no clear D. The CDR3 is 11 amino acids. The germline CDR1 and CDR2 sequences are MNHEY and SVGAGI. CDR3 in amino acids: CASSYGYRSHF. Here the CDR3 DNA reads TGTGCCAGCAGTTACGGGTACAGAAGCCACTTC.

This clone has just one count. The chain carries TRBV9 and TRBJ2-7; a weak D match, TRBD1 (6 bases). The CDR3 spans 15 residues. With 0 bases removed from V and 7 bases from J, the gap between germline ends came to 17 bases. CDR1 SGDLS and CDR2 YYNGEE come from the germline V gene. CDR3 DNA: TGTGCCAGCAGCGTAGGGACAGAGCCCGTGAGGGAGCAGTACTTC. Protein: CASSVGTEPVREQYF.

This chain connects TRBV19 to TRBJ1-6, with 7 bases matching TRBD1. V trimming: 5 bases; J trimming: 6 bases; junction bases outside the gene matches: 4. This CDR3 is built from 14 residues. Germline V gives CDR1 LNHDA, CDR2 SQIVND (reference sequence). Here the CDR3 DNA reads TGTGCCAGTAGTGACAGGGTTGGTAATTCACCCCTCCACTTT. Translating gives CASSDRVGNSPLHF.

For this clone: The germline gene is not matched at one end of the junction; a read error may be the cause. The CDR3 nucleotides read TGCGCCGGCAGCCAAGAGAGGGCTGGGGCCAACGTCCTGACTTTC. Its translation: CAGSQERAGANVLTF. The chain combines TRBV4-3 with TRBJ2-6; D perhaps matches TRBD2 (5 bases). The CDR3 loop spans 15 amino acids. The germline CDR1 and CDR2 sequences are LGHNA and YSLEER.

The gene calls are TRBV4-3 and TRBJ2-7; 10 nucleotides match TRBD1. CDR3 length equals 15 residues. Trimming cost V 4 bases and J 4 bases; bases outside gene matches: 7. CDR1 is LGHNA and CDR2 is YSLEER in the germline V gene. In DNA, the CDR3 is TGCGCCAGCAGCCTAGCTCGGGACAGGGGATACGAGCAGTACTTC. As protein: CASSLARDRGYEQYF.

The chain carries TRBV4-2 and TRBJ1-4; 7 positions match TRBD1. Trimming took 1 base from V and 13 from J; bases not matched to a gene: 12. The germline V gene has CDR1 LGHNA and CDR2 YNFKEQ. This CDR3 is built from 15 residues. CDR3: CASSQVQGQRGRLFF. For the CDR3, the DNA is TGTGCCAGCAGCCAAGTACAGGGACAGCGGGGGAGACTGTTTTTT.

The CDR3: CAATPGDYGYTF. The CDR3 bases are TGCGCCGCTACCCCGGGGGACTATGGCTACACCTTC. The V call is TRBV10-2, the J call TRBJ1-2; a possible D gene is TRBD1 (5 bases). The CDR3 consists of 12 residues. Germline loops: CDR1 WSHSY, CDR2 SAAADI. V gave up 11 bases and J gave up 3 bases, with 13 bases separating them.

This clone is termed medium-sized. This chain uses TRBV7-9 with TRBJ2-7; the D gene is possibly TRBD2 (6 bases). Trimming stripped 1 base from V and 5 bases from J, with 15 bases between. The germline V gene has CDR1 SEHNR and CDR2 FQNEAQ (reference sequence). CDR3 size: 15 residues. The CDR3 region is CASSLVLAGGDEQYF. CDR3 bases: TGTGCCAGCAGCTTAGTCCTGGCCGGCGGGGACGAGCAGTACTTC.

The rearrangement joins TRBV28 to TRBJ1-2; 7 positions agree with TRBD1. Germline V gene lookup returns CDR1 MDHEN and CDR2 SYDVKM. The V gene end was trimmed by 6 bases and the J gene end by 4 bases; junction bases not matched to a gene: 11. CDR3 length: 15 amino acids. For the CDR3, the DNA is TGTGCCAGCAGAAATTCAGGACAGGACGGCTATGGCTACACCTTC. It encodes CASRNSGQDGYGYTF.

The chain carries TRBV5-1 and TRBJ1-4; tentative D call: TRBD1 (5 bases). Germline CDR1 and CDR2: SGHRS and YFSETQ. V lost 4 bases and J lost 8, with 18 bases in between. This CDR3 spans 15 amino acids. The chain's CDR3 is CASSRTGSSGEKLFF. CDR3 coding DNA: TGCGCCAGCAGCCGTACCGGGTCCTCAGGGGAAAAACTGTTTTTT.

This clone appeared a single time. V is TRBV5-4 and J is TRBJ2-1; D unresolved. Germline V CDR1 and CDR2: SGHNT, YYREEE (reference sequence). The CDR3 spans 14 residues. The V gene lost 2 bases and the J gene lost 3 bases, with 9 bases spanning the gap. In DNA, the CDR3 is TGTGCCAGCAGCTTCGCAGGCTTCTACAATGAGCAGTTCTTC. It is translated as CASSFAGFYNEQFF.

The genes are TRBV4-3 and TRBJ2-2; D is ambiguous. The germline V and J ends were trimmed by 6 bases and 2 bases, with 10 bases remaining between them. This CDR3 region has 14 residues. CDR1 and CDR2 from the germline V gene are LGHNA and YSLEER. CDR3 protein: CASRAGFNTGELFF. CDR3 coding DNA: TGCGCCAGCAGAGCCGGGTTTAACACCGGGGAGCTGTTTTTT.

This chain connects TRBV28 to TRBJ2-7; 10 bases line up with TRBD1. The CDR3 is 14 amino acids. V was pared by 5 bases and J by 1 base, with 2 bases of the junction left unmatched. In germline, CDR1 is MDHEN, CDR2 SYDVKM. For the CDR3, the DNA is TGTGCCAGCAGTCCGGGACAGGGGTCCTACGAGCAGTACTTC. Translated: CASSPGQGSYEQYF.

This clone appeared a few times. Mismatch with germline at one junction end may stem from a read error. The V and J genes are TRBV7-7 and TRBJ1-1; D is unclear. Germline values: CDR1 SSHAT, CDR2 FNYEAQ (reference sequence). This CDR3 region has 13 residues. CDR3 protein: CASSLRPGTEAFF. CDR3 coding DNA: TGTGCTAGCAGCTTACGGCCGGGGACTGAAGCTTTCTTT.

The chain carries TRBV18 and TRBJ2-5; tentatively, D is TRBD2 (5 bases). The CDR3 runs to 13 residues. Per germline, CDR1 KGHSH and CDR2 LQKENI. V gave up 4 bases and J gave up 2 bases, with 8 bases separating them. Here the CDR3 DNA reads TGTGCCAGCTCACGCGGCGGGCAAGAGACCCAGTACTTC. Protein: CASSRGGQETQYF.

The chain is built from TRBV6-5 and TRBJ2-1; D perhaps matches TRBD1 (6 bases). The CDR3 length is 15 residues. Germline V gene data show CDR1 as MNHEY and CDR2 as SVGAGI. Trimming removed 2 bases at V and 7 bases at J, with 15 bases between. Here the CDR3 reads CASSYGGSVENEQFF. CDR3 DNA: TGTGCCAGCAGTTACGGGGGCTCCGTGGAGAATGAGCAGTTCTTC.